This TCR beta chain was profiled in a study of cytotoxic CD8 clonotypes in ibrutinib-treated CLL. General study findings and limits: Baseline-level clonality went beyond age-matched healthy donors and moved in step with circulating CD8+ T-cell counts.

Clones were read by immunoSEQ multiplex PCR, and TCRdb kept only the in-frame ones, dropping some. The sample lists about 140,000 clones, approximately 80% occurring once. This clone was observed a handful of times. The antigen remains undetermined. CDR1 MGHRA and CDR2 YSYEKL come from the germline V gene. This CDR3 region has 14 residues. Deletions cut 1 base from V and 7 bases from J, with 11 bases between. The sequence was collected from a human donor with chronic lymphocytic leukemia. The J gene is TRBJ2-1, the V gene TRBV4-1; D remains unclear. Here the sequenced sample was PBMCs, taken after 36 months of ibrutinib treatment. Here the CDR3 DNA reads TGCGCCAGCAGCCAAGCTCCGGTGCCGAATGAGCAGTTCTTC. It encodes CASSQAPVPNEQFF.